These 30 T cell receptor beta chains were all obtained from the same sample, sequenced in a study of blood T cell repertoires in COVID-19. Method: immunoSEQ multiplex PCR; TCRdb's copy keeps in-frame clones and lacks some. The sample includes about 72,000 clones, just over 85% of them seen just once. The sequenced sample was peripheral blood. The receptors shown here come from a man aged 65 to 85 with active or convalescent COVID-19.

This chain uses TRBV10-3 with TRBJ2-7; 10 nucleotides match TRBD1. The CDR3 is made up of 13 amino acids. Germline V gives CDR1 ENHRY, CDR2 SYGVKD. V lost 6 bases, J lost 9 bases, and 8 bases stayed unmatched. CDR3 nucleotide sequence: TGTGCCATCAGGGCGGGGGACAGGGGCCTGCAGTACTTC. Protein product: CAIRAGDRGLQYF.

This sequence joins TRBV28 and TRBJ1-5; 7 bases match TRBD1. The CDR3 is 14 residues long. Germline V gene lookup returns CDR1 MDHEN and CDR2 SYDVKM. Losses at the gene ends were 6 bases for V and 6 bases for J; bases not matched to a gene: 8. The chain's CDR3 is CASRKGGGGQPQHF. The CDR3 DNA follows: TGTGCCAGCAGGAAAGGAGGGGGCGGTCAGCCCCAGCATTTT. Variable domain in full (rest from reference TRBV28 and TRBJ1-5): DVKVTQSSRYLVKRTGEKVFLECVQDMDHENMFWYRQDPGLGLRLIYFSYDVKMKEKGDIPEGYSVSREKKERFSLILESASTNQTSMYLCASRKGGGGQPQHFGDGTRLSIL.

V gene TRBV19 combines with J gene TRBJ2-4; D might be TRBD1 (5 bases). CDR1 is LNHDA and CDR2 is SQIVND in the germline V gene (reference sequence). This CDR3 comprises 13 residues. The germline V and J ends were trimmed by 10 bases and 5 bases, with 15 bases remaining between them. CDR3 nucleotide sequence: TGTGCCACCACGACAGCGTACCAAAACATTCAGTACTTC. Translated, it gives CATTTAYQNIQYF.

J is TRBJ2-1 and V is TRBV9; the D gene is possibly TRBD2 (6 bases). The CDR3 contains 16 residues. Germline V gene sequence: CDR1 SGDLS, CDR2 YYNGEE. Trimming stripped 0 bases from V and 0 bases from J, with 10 bases between. CDR3 DNA sequence: TGTGCCAGCAGCGTAGGGCTAGCGAACTCCTACAATGAGCAGTTCTTC. Translated: CASSVGLANSYNEQFF.

This clone appeared a single time. The chain combines TRBV2 with TRBJ1-5; the D gene is possibly TRBD1 (6 bases). Trimming removed 6 bases from V and 7 bases from J, with 19 bases in between. The CDR3 loop spans 15 amino acids. CDR1 SNHLY and CDR2 FYNNEI come from the germline V gene. The CDR3 DNA sequence: TGTGCCAGCAGCTCACAGGGTTTGTTAGGACAGCCCCAGCATTTT. It specifies CASSSQGLLGQPQHF.

This chain joins TRBV24-1 and TRBJ1-2, with unresolved D. The CDR3 sequence is 14 residues long. With 2 bases removed from V and 0 bases from J, the gap between germline ends came to 6 bases. Germline V gene lookup returns CDR1 KGHDR and CDR2 SFDVKD. In nucleotides, the CDR3 is TGTGCCACCAGTGATTGGCGGACTAACTATGGCTACACCTTC. Protein product: CATSDWRTNYGYTF.

With regard to this clone: A read error may account for a junction end that differs from germline. The chain recombines TRBV3-1 (or the pseudogene TRBV3-2) with TRBJ1-6; 7 bases line up with TRBD1. The germline V gene has CDR1 LGHDT and CDR2 YNNKEL (reference sequence). This CDR3 has 13 amino acids. CDR3 sequence (DNA): TGTGCCAGCAGCCCACCGGGACAGCGGGGGTGGAAGTTT. Residues: CASSPPGQRGWKF.

The rearrangement joins TRBV5-1 to TRBJ2-3, with a tentative D call TRBD1 (6 bases). Trimming removed 6 bases at V and 0 bases at J, with 20 bases between. From germline, CDR1 is SGHRS and CDR2 YFSETQ. The CDR3 is 17 amino acids. The DNA of the CDR3 is TGCGCCAGCACCCCCTTCGGGACATCATCTAGCACAGATACGCAGTATTTT. The encoded protein is CASTPFGTSSSTDTQYF.

The chain has TRBV7-2 and TRBJ2-6; no definite D call. Germline values: CDR1 SGHTA, CDR2 FQGNSA. Trimming pared 1 base from V and 0 bases from J, leaving 4 bases between. The CDR3 totals 15 residues. Written as DNA, the CDR3 is TGTGCCAGCAGCTTAGGGCACTCTGGGGCCAACGTCCTGACTTTC. Translating it yields CASSLGHSGANVLTF.

V and J are TRBV24-1 and TRBJ2-1; D remains unclear. The germline V gene encodes CDR1 KGHDR and CDR2 SFDVKD. This CDR3 contains 12 residues. V was clipped by 5 bases and J by 7 bases, with 8 bases between them. CDR3 protein: CATSVTENEQFF. CDR3 bases: TGTGCCACCAGTGTGACGGAGAATGAGCAGTTCTTC.

The CDR3: CATSDPGQGGNEQFF. CDR3 in DNA: TGTGCCACCAGTGACCCGGGACAGGGAGGGAATGAGCAGTTCTTC. V usage is TRBV24-1 and J usage is TRBJ2-1; 9 bases are shared with TRBD1. CDR3 size: 15 residues. Trimming removed 4 bases from V and 7 bases from J; junction bases left unmatched: 7. Germline V gives CDR1 KGHDR, CDR2 SFDVKD.

The V call is TRBV28, the J call TRBJ2-6; possibly TRBD1 for D (5 bases). The germline V gene has CDR1 MDHEN and CDR2 SYDVKM. Trimming shortened V by 6 bases and J by 0 bases, and 15 bases separated the two germline ends. CDR3 length equals 17 residues. CDR3 sequence (DNA): TGTGCCAGCAGAGGTGCAGGGTTAACCTCTGGGGCCAACGTCCTGACTTTC. Residues: CASRGAGLTSGANVLTF.

The chain couples TRBV12-1 to TRBJ1-3. TRBV12-1 is a listed pseudogene. The CDR3 is 15 residues long. CDR3 bases: TGTGCCAGCAGCTTTGCGTCGAGGGCCGGAAACACCATATATTTT. It is translated as CASSFASRAGNTIYF.

The V and J genes are TRBV12-3 or TRBV12-4 and TRBJ2-5; D call uncertain. This CDR3 is built from 12 residues. The V end was cut by 6 bases, the J end by 5 bases, with 10 bases between. The CDR3 is CASSPLRETQYF. CDR3 coding DNA: TGTGCCAGCAGCCCGCTGAGGGAGACCCAGTACTTC.

The chain is built from TRBV5-1 and TRBJ2-5; no definite D call. Germline V gene lookup returns CDR1 SGHRS and CDR2 YFSETQ. This CDR3 is built from 15 residues. Trimming left V 0 bases short and J 0 bases short, with 9 bases between. This CDR3 is CASSLGDGYQETQYF. In DNA form, the CDR3 reads TGCGCCAGCAGCTTGGGCGACGGGTACCAAGAGACCCAGTACTTC.

The J gene is TRBJ2-1, the V gene TRBV28; TRBD1 agrees at 9 bases. V lost 5 bases, J lost 7 bases, and 12 bases stayed unmatched. The CDR3 covers 16 residues. Germline-derived CDR1 and CDR2 are MDHEN and SYDVKM. The CDR3 reads CASSPRDRVGVNEQFF. In nucleotides, the CDR3 is TGTGCCAGCAGTCCGCGGGACAGGGTCGGGGTAAATGAGCAGTTCTTC.

This clone was seen just once. The chain recombines TRBV4-1 with TRBJ2-1, with a tentative D call TRBD2 (6 bases). Germline V gives CDR1 MGHRA, CDR2 YSYEKL. The CDR3 is 15 residues long. V dropped 1 base and J dropped 6 bases, with 13 bases sitting between them. The CDR3 spells CASSQVGAGGNEQFF. CDR3 in DNA: TGCGCCAGCAGCCAAGTAGGAGCGGGTGGCAATGAGCAGTTCTTC.

The J gene is TRBJ2-3, the V gene TRBV5-4; 9 bases fit TRBD2. Trimming cost V 0 bases and J 3 bases; bases outside gene matches: 8. The CDR3 has 17 amino acids. Germline CDR1 reads SGHNT; CDR2 reads YYREEE (reference sequence). The CDR3 nucleotides are TGTGCCAGCAGCTTGGAGCTAGCGGGATCGGGGACAGATACGCAGTATTTT. Translation: CASSLELAGSGTDTQYF.

This clone was observed a handful of times. The chain joins TRBV30 to TRBJ1-6; D is perhaps TRBD1 (5 bases). The CDR3 has 16 residues. The V gene lost 3 bases and the J gene lost 6 bases, with 18 bases spanning the gap. In germline, CDR1 is GTSNPN, CDR2 SVGIG (reference sequence). For the CDR3, the DNA is TGTGCCTGGAGACCCCCTTGGGGCAGGCTTAATTCACCCCTCCACTTT. As protein: CAWRPPWGRLNSPLHF.

The sample holds one count of this clone. This chain uses TRBV4-3 with TRBJ2-7; TRBD1 matches at 9 bases. V gave up 1 base and J gave up 5 bases; unmatched junction bases: 12. Germline CDR1 reads LGHNA; CDR2 reads YSLEER. This CDR3 contains 17 residues. This CDR3 reads CASSQVNVGTGSNEQYF. The CDR3 DNA reads as TGCGCCAGCAGCCAAGTGAACGTGGGGACAGGGTCCAACGAGCAGTACTTC.

CDR3 bases: TGTGCCAGAAGCACAGGGGGCTGGGAAGGCTACACCTTC. Protein product: CARSTGGWEGYTF. V is TRBV30 and J is TRBJ1-2; TRBD1 matches at 9 bases. CDR1 and CDR2 (germline): GTSNPN, SVGIG (reference sequence). V lost 8 bases and J lost 8; bases outside the gene matches: 12. The CDR3 consists of 13 residues. Complete variable domain (other parts from reference TRBV30 and TRBJ1-2): SQTIHQWPATLVQPVGSPLSLECTVEGTSNPNLYWYRQAAGRGLQLLFYSVGIGQISSEVPQNLSASRPQDRQFILSSKKLLLSDSGFYLCARSTGGWEGYTFGSGTRLTVV.

The rearrangement uses TRBV5-1 and TRBJ1-1, with a weak D call TRBD1 (5 bases). This CDR3 is 15 amino acids long. The V and J ends lost 2 bases and 0 bases respectively, with 11 bases between them. CDR1 and CDR2 from the germline V gene are SGHRS and YFSETQ. The CDR3 nucleotides read TGCGCCAGCAGCTTCCAGGGCGTCATGAACACTGAAGCTTTCTTT. As protein: CASSFQGVMNTEAFF. Full variable domain (remainder filled in from reference TRBV5-1 and TRBJ1-1): KAGVTQTPRYLIKTRGQQVTLSCSPISGHRSVSWYQQTPGQGLQFLFEYFSETQRNKGNFPGRFSGRQFSNSRSEMNVSTLELGDSALYLCASSFQGVMNTEAFFGQGTRLTVV.

This chain connects TRBV10-3 to TRBJ2-2, with 7 bases fitting TRBD2. V shed 4 bases, J shed 2 bases, and the junction held 7 bases outside the gene matches. Germline V gives CDR1 ENHRY, CDR2 SYGVKD. The CDR3 covers 16 residues. The DNA of the CDR3 is TGTGCCATCAGTGGAGGGCTAGCGGTTAACACCGGGGAGCTGTTTTTT. Protein sequence: CAISGGLAVNTGELFF.

The V and J genes are TRBV21-1 and TRBJ2-1; the table calls TRBD2, which could not be checked here. TRBV21-1 is recorded as a pseudogene. This CDR3 is built from 11 residues. CDR3 coding DNA: TGTGCCCCCCCAACGGGCAATGAGCAGTTCTTC. Protein sequence: CAPPTGNEQFF.

The chain employs TRBV12-3 or TRBV12-4 and TRBJ1-3; D uncertain. V was clipped by 6 bases and J by 4 bases, with 10 bases between them. The CDR3 runs to 13 residues. CDR3 sequence: CASSSFSGNTIYF. Here the CDR3 DNA reads TGTGCCAGCAGCTCCTTTTCCGGAAACACCATATATTTT.

The chain's CDR3 is CASSDSEGYGYTF. In DNA, the CDR3 is TGTGCCAGCAGTGACTCAGAGGGCTATGGCTACACCTTC. The chain links TRBV6-4 to TRBJ1-2; D unclear. V lost 0 bases and J lost 4, with 6 bases in between. The germline CDR1 and CDR2 sequences are MRHNA and SNTAGT. The CDR3 has 13 residues.

The chain combines TRBV7-9 with TRBJ2-3; D possibly corresponds to TRBD2 (7 bases). The length of the CDR3 is 16 residues. The V end was cut by 5 bases, the J end by 4 bases, with 19 bases between. The germline V gene has CDR1 SEHNR and CDR2 FQNEAQ (reference sequence). As DNA, the CDR3 is TGTGCCAGCAGCCCACGAGGGGGGGACACGTCAGATACGCAGTATTTT. Amino acids: CASSPRGGDTSDTQYF.

This chain uses TRBV19 with TRBJ2-6, with TRBD1 matching over 10 bases. The CDR3 is 15 residues long. Germline assignment: CDR1 LNHDA and CDR2 SQIVND (reference sequence). The V segment lost 7 bases and the J segment 2 bases; nucleotides outside the gene matches: 2. The CDR3 loop is CASTDRGTGANVLTF. CDR3 sequence (DNA): TGTGCCAGTACGGACAGGGGGACTGGGGCCAACGTCCTGACTTTC.

CDR3 loop: CASSYRENIQYF. The CDR3 DNA reads TGTGCCAGTAGCTACAGGGAAAACATTCAGTACTTC. V and J are TRBV19 and TRBJ2-4; the D gene is possibly TRBD1 (6 bases). Trimming shortened V by 6 bases and J by 5 bases, and 8 bases separated the two germline ends. CDR1 and CDR2 (germline): LNHDA, SQIVND (reference sequence). There are 12 residues in the CDR3.

The V and J genes are TRBV30 and TRBJ1-5; D may be TRBD1 (6 bases). The CDR3 totals 14 residues. Trimming shortened V by 4 bases and J by 3 bases, and 13 bases separated the two germline ends. Germline assignment: CDR1 GTSNPN and CDR2 SVGIG (reference sequence). The CDR3 protein is CAWNPGGINQPQHF. The CDR3 DNA sequence: TGTGCCTGGAATCCGGGGGGCATCAATCAGCCCCAGCATTTT.